The entry below gives a single T cell receptor beta chain sequence along with its context. It was 5'RACE with constant-segment primers that produced the TCR alpha and TCR beta cDNA libraries, which carried sample barcodes and UMIs. Via MiXCR, TCRdb re-called the 5' RACE reads, giving one row per CDR3 protein. Of 550,000 to 700,000 distinct CDR3 sequences listed, approximately 15% are singletons. Trimming shortened V by 1 base and J by 3 bases, and 7 bases separated the two germline ends. The CDR3 has 13 residues. Germline assignment: CDR1 MGHDK and CDR2 SYGVNS. This sample was included in a study of T-cell memory formation after mild COVID-19. Overall study context: Most TCR clusters belonged to a single donor.

This clonotype originated in an adult woman who had mild COVID-19 (a few samples of this study predate the infection). Cell type and time point are not known. V and J are TRBV25-1 and TRBJ2-7, with a tentative D call TRBD2 (5 bases). Sequenced material: PBMCs or a T cell subset sorted from them (not recorded which). In DNA, the CDR3 is TGTGCCAGCAGTGAATTAGGAGGCTACGAGCAGTACTTC. Protein product: CASSELGGYEQYF.